This is a list of T cell receptor beta chains from one sample in a study of T cells in Graves' hyperthyroidism and ophthalmopathy. In TCRdb, the multiplex PCR reads were re-called with MiXCR into one record per CDR3 protein. The sample carries about 710,000 distinct CDR3 sequences, about 15% recorded once. What was sequenced was blood. The source is a man aged 18-30 years with Graves' hyperthyroidism. Each CDR3 is given with its conserved first and last residue. The D gene is left open where the match is weak. Clone size is shown for a subset of rows, as once, few, many or a class of expanded clone.

TRBJ2-7 few TRBV7-9 . CASQGGEGLREQYF TGTGCCTCCCAAGGTGGCGAGGGACTCAGGGAGCAGTACTTC
TRBJ1-2 many TRBV28 TRBD1 CASSLGQGRTYGYTF TGTGCCAGCAGTTTGGGACAGGGACGCACCTATGGCTACACCTTC
TRBJ2-1 many TRBV7-9 TRBD1 CASSELGQGARDEQFF TGTGCCAGCAGCGAACTGGGCCAGGGGGCGCGGGATGAGCAGTTCTTC
TRBJ2-3 many TRBV6-6 TRBD2 CASSYLGLAGGFGTDTQYF TGTGCCAGCAGTTACTTGGGACTAGCGGGAGGGTTTGGCACAGATACGCAGTATTTT
TRBJ2-5 few TRBV30 TRBD1 CAWSAGTGGYETQYF TGTGCCTGGAGTGCCGGGACAGGGGGCTATGAGACCCAGTACTTC
TRBJ2-1 . TRBV4-1 TRBD1 CASSHPARDRGNEQFF TGCGCCAGCAGCCACCCGGCCAGGGACAGGGGAAATGAGCAGTTCTTC
TRBJ2-1 few TRBV20-1 TRBD2 CSARDLYTSGRVNEQFF TGCAGTGCTAGAGACCTTTATACTAGCGGGAGGGTCAATGAGCAGTTCTTC
TRBJ2-7 . TRBV6-2/TRBV6-3 . CASSYPGLVGDGYEQYF TGTGCCAGCAGTTACCCAGGCCTCGTGGGGGATGGGTACGAGCAGTACTTC
TRBJ1-2 few TRBV24-1 . CATSDSGYGYTF TGTGCCACCAGTGATTCGGGCTATGGCTACACCTTC
TRBJ1-1 . TRBV27 . CASSPDSLLTNTEAFF TGTGCCAGCAGTCCCGACTCACTTCTAACGAACACTGAAGCTTTCTTT
TRBJ2-5 few TRBV20-1 . CSARDHTFPGEVNF TGCAGTGCTAGAGATCACACCTTTCCTGGAGAGGTCAACTTC
TRBJ2-3 many TRBV18 TRBD2 CASSPPGGPWTDTQYF TGTGCCAGCTCACCACCGGGAGGGCCCTGGACAGATACGCAGTATTTT
TRBJ2-3 few TRBV5-6 TRBD1 CASSYGQGRNTQYF TGTGCCAGCAGCTACGGACAGGGGAGGAATACGCAGTATTTT
TRBJ2-1 many TRBV12-3/TRBV12-4 . CASRAPSSSYNEQFF TGTGCCAGCAGAGCGCCGTCGAGCTCCTACAATGAGCAGTTCTTC
TRBJ2-1 few TRBV20-1 . CSARLGRGVSYNEQFF TGCAGTGCTAGGCTGGGGCGCGGAGTCTCCTACAATGAGCAGTTCTTC
TRBJ1-1 . TRBV10-3 . CAISVGRVGTEAFF TGTGCCATCAGTGTAGGCCGGGTCGGCACTGAAGCTTTCTTT
TRBJ2-3 . TRBV5-4 . CASSPLGQATGDTQYF TGTGCCAGCAGCCCTCTAGGCCAAGCGACTGGGGATACGCAGTATTTT
TRBJ2-3 . TRBV4-1 . CASSQMGGSTDTQYF TGCGCCAGCAGCCAAATGGGCGGATCTACAGATACGCAGTATTTT
TRBJ2-7 few TRBV5-1 TRBD2 CASSVTGTSGVYEQYF TGCGCCAGCAGCGTTACCGGGACTAGCGGGGTCTACGAGCAGTACTTC
TRBJ2-1 . TRBV20-1 . CSARDPSGAPYNEQFF TGCAGTGCTAGAGACCCTAGTGGGGCCCCTTACAATGAGCAGTTCTTC
TRBJ1-5 many TRBV28 . CASSSLGGGYQPQHF TGTGCCAGCAGTTCCTTGGGGGGGGGATATCAGCCCCAGCATTTT
TRBJ2-6 . TRBV6-1 TRBD2 CASTGPGAPGGTGANVLTF TGTGCCAGCACCGGCCCGGGAGCCCCGGGGGGGACTGGGGCCAACGTCCTGACTTTC
TRBJ2-7 many TRBV28 . CASSKAGTVSYEQYF TGTGCCAGCAGCAAAGCCGGGACGGTCTCCTACGAGCAGTACTTC
TRBJ2-1 . TRBV29-1 . CSVVQRWGNEQFF TGCAGCGTTGTCCAGCGGTGGGGCAATGAGCAGTTCTTC
TRBJ1-5 many TRBV2 . CASSERGNNQPQHF TGTGCCAGCAGTGAACGAGGGAATAATCAGCCCCAGCATTTT
TRBJ1-5 . TRBV6-2/TRBV6-3 . CASRSSADSYSNQPQHF TGTGCCAGCAGATCCTCCGCGGACAGTTATAGCAATCAGCCCCAGCATTTT
TRBJ2-2 few TRBV10-3 TRBD2 CAISGLAGAHGELFF TGTGCCATCAGTGGACTAGCGGGAGCCCACGGGGAGCTGTTTTTT
TRBJ2-7 few TRBV9 TRBD2 CASSARGEGREQYF TGTGCCAGCAGCGCCAGAGGGGAGGGCCGCGAGCAGTACTTC
TRBJ2-5 many TRBV2 . CASSADSQETQYF TGTGCCAGCAGTGCCGACAGCCAAGAGACCCAGTACTTC
TRBJ2-7 . TRBV2 . CASSWGALYEQYF TGTGCCAGCAGTTGGGGCGCCCTCTACGAGCAGTACTTC
TRBJ2-1 many TRBV7-2 . CASSAVDNEQFF TGTGCCAGCAGCGCCGTAGACAATGAGCAGTTCTTC
TRBJ2-7 . TRBV5-1 . CASSLGGTNSEQYF TGCGCCAGCAGCTTGGGAGGGACCAACTCCGAGCAGTACTTC
TRBJ1-1 many TRBV29-1 . CSVGRRLNTEAFF TGCAGCGTTGGTCGCAGATTGAACACTGAAGCTTTCTTT
TRBJ2-7 . TRBV3-1 TRBD1 CASSQDVTGARQQYF TGTGCCAGCAGCCAAGATGTGACAGGGGCAAGACAGCAGTACTTC
TRBJ1-1 . TRBV10-3 . CAISEPRTEASF TGTGCCATCAGTGAGCCGAGGACAGAAGCTTCCTTT
TRBJ2-1 few TRBV5-5 TRBD1 CASSFGTVQFF TGTGCCAGCAGCTTCGGGACAGTCCAGTTCTTC
TRBJ2-2 . TRBV20-1 . CSAAFGGFANTGELFF TGCAGTGCTGCCTTCGGTGGGTTCGCGAACACCGGGGAGCTGTTTTTT
TRBJ2-7 many TRBV7-9 TRBD1 CASSAGDRAYEQYF TGTGCCAGCAGCGCTGGGGACAGGGCCTACGAGCAGTACTTC
TRBJ2-7 . TRBV19 TRBD2 CASSLGLAGGWPYEQYF TGTGCCAGTAGTCTCGGACTAGCGGGAGGTTGGCCCTACGAGCAGTACTTC
TRBJ2-3 many TRBV7-3 TRBD2 CASSPEGGLAGDTQYF TGTGCCAGCAGCCCCGAGGGGGGACTAGCCGGAGATACGCAGTATTTT
TRBJ2-1 . TRBV20-1 TRBD2 CSAKRLAVDGSYNEQFF TGCAGTGCGAAAAGACTAGCGGTTGACGGCTCCTACAATGAGCAGTTCTTC
TRBJ1-1 few TRBV7-9 . CASSWGTGLAEAFF TGTGCCAGCAGCTGGGGAACAGGGCTGGCTGAAGCTTTCTTT
TRBJ2-7 . TRBV29-1 . CSVVENYEQYF TGCAGCGTTGTAGAGAATTACGAGCAGTACTTC